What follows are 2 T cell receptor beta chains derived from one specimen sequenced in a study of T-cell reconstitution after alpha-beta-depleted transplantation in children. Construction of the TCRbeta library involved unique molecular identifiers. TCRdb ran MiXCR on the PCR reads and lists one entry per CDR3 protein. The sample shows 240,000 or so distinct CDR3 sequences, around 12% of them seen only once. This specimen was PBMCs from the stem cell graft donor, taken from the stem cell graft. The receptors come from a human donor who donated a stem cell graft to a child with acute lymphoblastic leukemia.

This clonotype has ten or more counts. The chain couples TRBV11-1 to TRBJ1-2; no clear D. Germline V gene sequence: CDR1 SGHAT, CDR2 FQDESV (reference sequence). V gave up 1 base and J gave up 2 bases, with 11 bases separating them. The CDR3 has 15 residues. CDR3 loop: CASSLDNRANYGYTF. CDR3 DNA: TGTGCCAGCAGCTTAGACAACCGGGCCAACTATGGCTACACCTTC. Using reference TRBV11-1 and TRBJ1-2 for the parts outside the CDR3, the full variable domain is EAEVAQSPRYKITEKSQAVAFWCDPISGHATLYWYRQILGQGPELLVQFQDESVVDDSQLPKDRFSAERLKGVDSTLKIQPAELGDSAMYLCASSLDNRANYGYTFGSGTRLTVV.

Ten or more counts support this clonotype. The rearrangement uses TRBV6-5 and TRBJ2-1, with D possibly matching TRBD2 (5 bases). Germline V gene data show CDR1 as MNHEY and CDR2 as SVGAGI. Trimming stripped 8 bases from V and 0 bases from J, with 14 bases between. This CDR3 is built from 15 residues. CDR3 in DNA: TGTGCCAGCGTCGTCACTAGTAACTCCTACAATGAGCAGTTCTTC. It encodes CASVVTSNSYNEQFF.